This T cell receptor (beta chain) was sequenced for a study of T cells in Graves' hyperthyroidism and ophthalmopathy. Findings of the study overall: A median 6.5 months before onset, the model predicted ophthalmopathy.

Concerning this clonotype itself: Its antigen is undetermined.

Template material for amplifying TCR beta CDR3 regions consisted of RNA transcripts. Researchers ran a first-round RT-PCR on the TCR CDR3 using the HTBI primer set. Via MiXCR, TCRdb re-called the multiplex PCR reads, giving one row per CDR3 protein. The table has hundreds of thousands of distinct CDR3 sequences, roughly 40% seen once. V shed 5 bases and J shed 4 bases, with 11 bases lying between them. The CDR3 extends over 13 amino acids. The sequence derives from a man aged 18 to 29 with Graves' hyperthyroidism. This chain links TRBV12-3 or TRBV12-4 with TRBJ1-1; D remains ambiguous. Sequenced material: blood. The CDR3 region is CASSPTPSTEAFF. The CDR3 DNA reads TGTGCCAGCAGTCCTACTCCGAGCACTGAAGCTTTCTTT.